Shown below are 21 T cell receptor beta chains from a single sample sequenced in a study of Tregs in tolerant kidney transplant recipients. Here immunoSEQ multiplex PCR was the method, and the copy in TCRdb shows in-frame clones only, minus some. Here the sample spans over 85,000 clones, approximately 94% being singletons. This specimen was CD4+ T cells from blood, taken before the transplant. The receptors come from a human donor who received a combined kidney and bone marrow transplant.

This sequence joins TRBV10-3 and TRBJ2-7; TRBD1 matches at 10 bases. With V trimmed by 4 bases and J by 7 bases, 10 bases remained unmatched. The CDR3 has 15 amino acids. In germline, CDR1 is ENHRY, CDR2 SYGVKD. The CDR3 protein is CAISGSGQGLDEQYF. Written as DNA, the CDR3 is TGTGCCATCAGTGGGTCGGGACAGGGGTTAGATGAGCAGTACTTC.

The genes are TRBV6-6 and TRBJ1-5, with D possibly being TRBD1 (5 bases). From germline, CDR1 is MNHNY and CDR2 SVGAGI (reference sequence). With 0 bases removed from V and 2 bases from J, the gap between germline ends came to 11 bases. The CDR3 spans 16 residues. DNA of the CDR3: TGTGCCAGCAGTTACTCGGCGGGGCAGCGCAATCAGCCCCAGCATTTT. Translation: CASSYSAGQRNQPQHF.

There are a few counts of this clone. The chain joins TRBV2 to TRBJ1-1, with D possibly TRBD1 on 5 matching bases. Germline loops: CDR1 SNHLY, CDR2 FYNNEI. The CDR3 is 14 residues long. Trimming took off 6 bases at V and 2 bases at J, with 13 bases between the two ends. The CDR3 here is CASSSQGTNTEAFF. DNA of the CDR3: TGTGCCAGCAGCTCCCAGGGTACCAACACTGAAGCTTTCTTT.

This clone appeared a single time. The sample carries other DNA sequences with the same CDR3. CDR3 protein: CASSFDRGSNSPLHF. In DNA form, the CDR3 reads TGTGCCAGCAGCTTCGACAGGGGTTCTAATTCACCCCTCCACTTT. This chain connects TRBV7-2 to TRBJ1-6; 8 bases agree with TRBD1. In germline, CDR1 is SGHTA, CDR2 FQGNSA. This CDR3 region has 15 residues. V lost 3 bases, J lost 6 bases, and 4 bases stayed unmatched.

The V gene is TRBV18, the J gene TRBJ2-7; the D is unclear. The germline gives CDR1 KGHSH, CDR2 LQKENI. Trimming removed 5 bases at V and 3 bases at J, with 11 bases between. The CDR3 is 13 amino acids. CDR3 DNA: TGTGCCAGCTCATCCCAACCTATCTACGAGCAGTACTTC. Its translation: CASSSQPIYEQYF.

The chain carries TRBV5-1 and TRBJ2-1, with 11 bases fitting TRBD2. Germline V gives CDR1 SGHRS, CDR2 YFSETQ. V lost 2 bases and J lost 7; bases outside the gene matches: 5. This CDR3 contains 15 residues. The CDR3 DNA follows: TGCGCCAGCAGCTTTAGCGGGGGGGCCGGAAATGAGCAGTTCTTC. This gives the protein CASSFSGGAGNEQFF.

This clone has just one count. This chain joins TRBV11-1 and TRBJ2-1, with D uncertain. With 2 bases removed from V and 14 bases from J, the gap between germline ends came to 16 bases. There are 13 residues in the CDR3. Germline values: CDR1 SGHAT, CDR2 FQDESV (reference sequence). The CDR3 DNA follows: TGTGCCAGCAGCTTAAGTCCGACCGGAGTCAAGTTCTTC. Protein sequence: CASSLSPTGVKFF. The complete variable domain, with remaining parts taken from reference TRBV11-1 and TRBJ2-1, reads EAEVAQSPRYKITEKSQAVAFWCDPISGHATLYWYRQILGQGPELLVQFQDESVVDDSQLPKDRFSAERLKGVDSTLKIQPAELGDSAMYLCASSLSPTGVKFFGPGTRLTVL.

Only one count was recorded for this clone. The chain couples TRBV6-1 to TRBJ2-5; TRBD1 matches at 9 bases. The J call may be incorrect, as the DNA end agrees better with TRBJ2-7. The germline V gene encodes CDR1 MNHNS and CDR2 SASEGT. The length of the CDR3 is 15 residues. The CDR3 is CASSESGQGFGEQYF. CDR3 DNA: TGTGCCAGCAGTGAATCGGGACAGGGTTTCGGCGAGCAGTACTTC.

V gene TRBV19 combines with J gene TRBJ2-7; weak D call: TRBD1 (6 bases). Trimming pared 1 base from V and 2 bases from J, leaving 15 bases between. The CDR3 sequence is 16 residues long. CDR1 LNHDA and CDR2 SQIVND come from the germline V gene (reference sequence). CDR3 loop: CASSIGGQGTTYEQYF. CDR3 in DNA: TGTGCCAGTAGTATAGGTGGGCAGGGGACGACCTACGAGCAGTACTTC.

V and J are TRBV4-2 and TRBJ2-2; 9 bases are a match to TRBD2. The V and J ends lost 4 bases and 4 bases, in that order; junction bases with no gene match: 13. Germline V gene lookup returns CDR1 LGHNA and CDR2 YNFKEQ. This CDR3 region has 18 residues. The CDR3 protein is CASSPLGSGRSRTGELFF. The CDR3 DNA is TGTGCCAGCAGCCCCCTGGGTAGCGGGAGAAGTCGCACCGGGGAGCTGTTTTTT.

The chain links TRBV4-1 to TRBJ2-3; 9 nucleotides match TRBD2. The germline CDR1 and CDR2 sequences are MGHRA and YSYEKL. The ends lost 4 bases at V and 7 bases at J; junction bases unmatched: 6. The CDR3 spans 14 residues. The CDR3 region has the DNA TGCGCCAGCAGCCGGCTAGCGGGGTATCATACGCAGTATTTT. Its translation: CASSRLAGYHTQYF.

The CDR3 reads CASRGAGYTEAFF. CDR3 DNA sequence: TGTGCCTCCCGAGGGGCGGGGTACACTGAAGCTTTCTTT. The rearrangement uses TRBV6-5 and TRBJ1-1, with a tentative D call TRBD1 (5 bases). Trimming removed 11 bases from V and 3 bases from J, with 16 bases in between. Germline CDR1 is MNHEY and CDR2 is SVGAGI. The CDR3 spans 13 residues.

The chain is built from TRBV5-1 and TRBJ2-2; TRBD2 is a possible D gene (6 bases). V was trimmed by 5 bases and J by 1 base, leaving 9 bases between them. In germline, CDR1 is SGHRS, CDR2 YFSETQ. This CDR3 region has 14 residues. The CDR3 nucleotides read TGCGCCAGCAGACCCGGGGGGAACACCGGGGAGCTGTTTTTT. This codes for CASRPGGNTGELFF.

V gene TRBV7-7 combines with J gene TRBJ1-1; D not resolved. In germline, CDR1 is SSHAT, CDR2 FNYEAQ (reference sequence). The CDR3 consists of 14 residues. Trimming cost V 5 bases and J 2 bases, with 12 bases left between them. CDR3 in DNA: TGTGCCAGCAGCCCTATTAATATCAACACTGAAGCTTTCTTT. Amino acid sequence: CASSPININTEAFF.

V gene TRBV10-3 combines with J gene TRBJ1-2, with TRBD1 matching over 8 bases. The CDR3 has 16 residues. The germline gives CDR1 ENHRY, CDR2 SYGVKD. Trimming took 3 bases from V and 3 from J; bases not matched to a gene: 9. This CDR3 reads CAISDAGQGVDYGYTF. CDR3 DNA: TGTGCCATCAGTGATGCCGGACAGGGTGTGGACTATGGCTACACCTTC.

The J gene is TRBJ2-3, the V gene TRBV5-1, with 10 bases fitting TRBD2. The CDR3 length is 15 residues. Per the germline V gene, CDR1 is SGHRS and CDR2 is YFSETQ. V dropped 4 bases and J dropped 3; count of bases not matched to a gene: 5. For the CDR3, the DNA is TGCGCCAGCAGCGATCCTAGCGGGAGAACAGATACGCAGTATTTT. It codes for CASSDPSGRTDTQYF. The entire variable domain, with the rest obtained from reference TRBV5-1 and TRBJ2-3, is as follows: KAGVTQTPRYLIKTRGQQVTLSCSPISGHRSVSWYQQTPGQGLQFLFEYFSETQRNKGNFPGRFSGRQFSNSRSEMNVSTLELGDSALYLCASSDPSGRTDTQYFGPGTRLTVL.

The CDR3 here is CASSPDRLNTEAFF. The CDR3, as DNA: TGTGCCAGCTCACCGGACAGATTGAACACTGAAGCTTTCTTT. The V call is TRBV18, the J call TRBJ1-1; maybe TRBD1 (6 bases). With 3 bases removed from V and 0 bases from J, the gap between germline ends came to 8 bases. Germline CDR1 KGHSH, CDR2 LQKENI. The CDR3 length is 14 residues.

A single count supports this clone. The chain recombines TRBV4-3 with TRBJ2-3; the match to TRBD2 covers 11 bases. This CDR3 is built from 16 residues. The germline gives CDR1 LGHNA, CDR2 YSLEER. V was pared by 7 bases and J by 2 bases, with 8 bases of the junction left unmatched. CDR3 nucleotide sequence: TGCGCCAGCACACCGGGACTAGCGGAAATCACAGATACGCAGTATTTT. It translates to CASTPGLAEITDTQYF.

CDR3 DNA sequence: TGCAGCGTTTCGGGACTCTCCGGGTCCACACTGTTTTTT. Protein product: CSVSGLSGSTLFF. The J gene is TRBJ1-4, the V gene TRBV29-1; tentatively, D is TRBD1 (5 bases). V was clipped by 5 bases and J by 13 bases, with 20 bases between them. Germline V lookup: CDR1 SQVTM, CDR2 ANQGSEA. The CDR3 totals 13 residues.

The chain is built from TRBV5-4 and TRBJ1-1; D is unclear. V was pared by 0 bases and J by 8 bases, with 11 bases between. CDR1 SGHNT and CDR2 YYREEE come from the germline V gene (reference sequence). There are 13 residues in the CDR3. The CDR3 DNA is TGTGCCAGCAGCTTGGCCGGGGTGAGCGAAGCTTTCTTT. As protein: CASSLAGVSEAFF.

Regarding this clone: This specimen includes other DNA sequences encoding the same CDR3. V usage is TRBV4-3 and J usage is TRBJ1-4; D perhaps matches TRBD1 (5 bases). Per the germline V gene, CDR1 is LGHNA and CDR2 is YSLEER. Trimming pared 3 bases from V and 7 bases from J, leaving 18 bases between. This CDR3 is built from 16 residues. The chain's CDR3 is CASSQEGIGVVEKLFF. The CDR3 nucleotides read TGCGCCAGCAGCCAGGAGGGTATAGGGGTTGTTGAAAAACTGTTTTTT.